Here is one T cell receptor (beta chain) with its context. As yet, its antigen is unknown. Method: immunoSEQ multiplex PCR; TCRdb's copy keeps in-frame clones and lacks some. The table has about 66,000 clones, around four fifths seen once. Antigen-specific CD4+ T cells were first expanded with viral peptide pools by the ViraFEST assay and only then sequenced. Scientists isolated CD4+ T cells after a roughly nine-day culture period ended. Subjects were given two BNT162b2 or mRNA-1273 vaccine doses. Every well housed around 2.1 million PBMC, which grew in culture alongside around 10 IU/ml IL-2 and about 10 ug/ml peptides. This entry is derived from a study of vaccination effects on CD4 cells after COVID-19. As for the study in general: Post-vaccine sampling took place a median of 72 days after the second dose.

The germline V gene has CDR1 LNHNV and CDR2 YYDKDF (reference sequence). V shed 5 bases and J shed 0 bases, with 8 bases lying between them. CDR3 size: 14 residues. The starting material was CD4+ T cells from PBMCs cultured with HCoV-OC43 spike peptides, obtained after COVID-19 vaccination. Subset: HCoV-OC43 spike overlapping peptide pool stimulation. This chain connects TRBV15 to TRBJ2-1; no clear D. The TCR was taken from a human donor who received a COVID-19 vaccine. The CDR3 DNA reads TGTGCCACCAGCTCCAGGCGCTCCTACAATGAGCAGTTCTTC. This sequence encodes CATSSRRSYNEQFF. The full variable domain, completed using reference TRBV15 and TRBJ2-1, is DAMVIQNPRYQVTQFGKPVTLSCSQTLNHNVMYWYQQKSSQAPKLLFHYYDKDFNNEADTPDNFQSRRPNTSFCFLDIRSPGLGDTAMYLCATSSRRSYNEQFFGPGTRLTVL.